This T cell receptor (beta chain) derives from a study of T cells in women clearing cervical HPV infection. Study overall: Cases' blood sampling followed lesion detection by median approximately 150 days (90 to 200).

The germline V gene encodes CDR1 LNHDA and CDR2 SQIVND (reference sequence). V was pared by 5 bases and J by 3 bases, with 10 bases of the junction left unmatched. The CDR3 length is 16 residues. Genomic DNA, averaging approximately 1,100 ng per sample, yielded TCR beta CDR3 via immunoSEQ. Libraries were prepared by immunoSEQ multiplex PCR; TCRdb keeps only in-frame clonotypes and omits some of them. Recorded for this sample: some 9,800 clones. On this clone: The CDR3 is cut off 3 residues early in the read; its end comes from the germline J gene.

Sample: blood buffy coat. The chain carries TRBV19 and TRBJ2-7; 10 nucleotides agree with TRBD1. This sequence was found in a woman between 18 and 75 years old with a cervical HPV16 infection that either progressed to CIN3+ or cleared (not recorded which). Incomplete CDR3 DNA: TGTGCCAGTAGTGTTCGGGACAGGGGAGTCGGCTACGAG. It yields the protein CASSVRDRGVGYE. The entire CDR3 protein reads CASSVRDRGVGYEQYF. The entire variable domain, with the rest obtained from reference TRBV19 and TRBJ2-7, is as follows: DGGITQSPKYLFRKEGQNVTLSCEQNLNHDAMYWYRQDPGQGLRLIYYSQIVNDFQKGDIAEGYSVSREKKESFPLTVTSAQKNPTAFYLCASSVRDRGVGYEQYFGPGTRLTVT.